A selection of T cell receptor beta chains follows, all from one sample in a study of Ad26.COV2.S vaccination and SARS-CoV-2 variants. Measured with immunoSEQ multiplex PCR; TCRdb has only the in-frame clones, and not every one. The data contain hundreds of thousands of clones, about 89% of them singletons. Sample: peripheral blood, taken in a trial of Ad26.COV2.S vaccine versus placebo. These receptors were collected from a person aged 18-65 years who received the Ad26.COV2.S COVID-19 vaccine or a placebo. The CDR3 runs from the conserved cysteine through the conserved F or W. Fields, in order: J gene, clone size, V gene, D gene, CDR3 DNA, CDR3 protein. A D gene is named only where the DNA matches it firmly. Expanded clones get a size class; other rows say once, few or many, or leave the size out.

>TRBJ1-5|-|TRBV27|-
TGTGCCAGCAGTTTAACAGGGAGTATCAATCAGCCCCAGCATTTT
CASSLTGSINQPQHF
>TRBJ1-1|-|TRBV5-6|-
TGTGCCAGCAGCTCCTATGGGGGTAGGTCGGACACTGAAGCTTTCTTT
CASSSYGGRSDTEAFF
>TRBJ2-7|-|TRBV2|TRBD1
TGTGCCAGCAGTGCGGGACAGGGGCCCTACGAGCAGTACTTC
CASSAGQGPYEQYF
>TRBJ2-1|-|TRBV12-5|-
TGTGCTAGTGGTTTGGTACATGGGGGTCCTAATGAGCAGTTCTTC
CASGLVHGGPNEQFF
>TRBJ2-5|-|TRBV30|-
TGTGCCTGGAGTCAGGCGCCGGGCGGAGAGACCCAGTACTTC
CAWSQAPGGETQYF
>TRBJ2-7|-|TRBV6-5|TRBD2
TGTGCCAGCAGTACCCGGGACTACTACGAGCAGTACTTC
CASSTRDYYEQYF
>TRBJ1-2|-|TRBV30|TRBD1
TGTGCCTGGAGTGGGGACAGGGGGCGCGATGGCTACACCTTC
CAWSGDRGRDGYTF
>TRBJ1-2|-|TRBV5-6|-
TGTGCCAGCAGCTTGGGTCCCCAGGCGGGAGGCTACACCTTC
CASSLGPQAGGYTF
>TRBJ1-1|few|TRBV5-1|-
TGCGCCAGCAGCCCAAATGAGATGACAACTCCGGAAGCTTTCTTT
CASSPNEMTTPEAFF
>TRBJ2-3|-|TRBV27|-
TGTGCCAGCAGTTTGGGTGCTAGCACAGATACGCAGTATTTT
CASSLGASTDTQYF
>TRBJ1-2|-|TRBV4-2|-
TGTGCCAGCAGCCCGGACCCGAACTATGGCTACACCTTC
CASSPDPNYGYTF
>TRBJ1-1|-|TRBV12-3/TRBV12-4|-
TGTGCCAGCAGGAATAATCTGAACACTGAAGCTTTCTTT
CASRNNLNTEAFF
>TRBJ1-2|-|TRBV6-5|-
TGTGCCAGCAGTTCCCCTACCCGGGAACTTAATGGCTACACCTTC
CASSSPTRELNGYTF
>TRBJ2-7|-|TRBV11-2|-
TGTGCCAGCAGCTTTAGTCGATCGGCTTTTTCCTACGGGCAGTACTTC
CASSFSRSAFSYGQYF
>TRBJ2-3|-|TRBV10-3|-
TGTGCCATCAGTGAGTTGGCGGTTAGCACAGATACGCAGTATTTT
CAISELAVSTDTQYF
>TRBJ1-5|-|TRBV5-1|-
TGCGCCAGCAGCTTATTTGGGGATAGCAATCAGCCCCAGCATTTT
CASSLFGDSNQPQHF
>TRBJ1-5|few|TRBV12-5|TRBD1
TGTGCTAGTGGACTCGGACAGGGGAATCAGCCCCAGCATTTT
CASGLGQGNQPQHF
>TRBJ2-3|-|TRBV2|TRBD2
TGTGCCAGCAGTGAAAAGATAAGCGGGAGGGCCCCAGATACGCAGTATTTT
CASSEKISGRAPDTQYF
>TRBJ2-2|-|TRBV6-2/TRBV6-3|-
TGTGCCAGCAGTTACTCGGACCGGACTTCCTACACCGGGGAGCTGTTTTTT
CASSYSDRTSYTGELFF
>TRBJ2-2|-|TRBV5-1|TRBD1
TGCGCCAGCAGCAGCCGGGACAGCTACACCGGGGAGCTGTTTTTT
CASSSRDSYTGELFF
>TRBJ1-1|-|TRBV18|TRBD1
TGTGCCAGCTCACCTCCGACAGGGATTGCTTTCTTT
CASSPPTGIAFF
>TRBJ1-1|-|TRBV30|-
TGTGCCTGGACTCCCGGGGCGGTGGGCACTGAAGCTTTCTTT
CAWTPGAVGTEAFF
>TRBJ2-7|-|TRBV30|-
TGTGCCTTAGGACATGACTCCTACGAGCAGTACTTC
CALGHDSYEQYF
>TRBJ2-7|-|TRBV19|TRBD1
TGTGCCAGTAGTATTGGGGACAGGGCCTACGAGCAGTACTTC
CASSIGDRAYEQYF
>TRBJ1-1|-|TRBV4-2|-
TGTGCCAGCAAAGACACAGAAGCTTTCTTT
CASKDTEAFF
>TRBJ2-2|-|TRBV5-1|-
TGCGCCAGCAGCCCACTCTCCGCAGGGAACACCGGGGAGCTGTTTTTT
CASSPLSAGNTGELFF
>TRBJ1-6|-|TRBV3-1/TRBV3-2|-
TGTGCCAGCAGCCAAGTTCTAGGGAGGGATAATTCACCCCTCCACTTT
CASSQVLGRDNSPLHF
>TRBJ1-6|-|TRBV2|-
TGTGCCAGCAGCAAGGAAGTTAATTCACCCCTCCACTTT
CASSKEVNSPLHF
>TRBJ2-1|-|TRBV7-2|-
TGTGCCAGCAGCCTCCGGGAACTCTACAATGAGCAGTTCTTC
CASSLRELYNEQFF
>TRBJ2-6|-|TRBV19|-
TGTGCCACCACCCGTAGCGTGCCCTTCTCTGGGGCCAACGTCCTGACTTTC
CATTRSVPFSGANVLTF
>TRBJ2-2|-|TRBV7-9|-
TGTGCCAGCAGCTTTTTAACCCCAAGGACCGGGGAGCTGTTTTTT
CASSFLTPRTGELFF
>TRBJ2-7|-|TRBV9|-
TGTGCCAGCAGCGTAGAGCCCATCCGTCCCTACGAGCAGTACTTC
CASSVEPIRPYEQYF
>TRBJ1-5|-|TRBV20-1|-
TGCAGTGCTAGAGGGCGCCAGTCCCAGCATTTT
CSARGRQSQHF
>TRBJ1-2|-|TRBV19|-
TGTGCCAGTAGTGTGGTGAACTATGGCTACACCTTC
CASSVVNYGYTF
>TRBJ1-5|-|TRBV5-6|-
TGTGCCAGCAGCTTGGGAAGGGGCTTCTATAGCAATCAGCCCCAGCATTTT
CASSLGRGFYSNQPQHF
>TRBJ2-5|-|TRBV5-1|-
TGCGCCAGCAGCTTGGCTCCGCAAGAGACCCAGTACTTC
CASSLAPQETQYF
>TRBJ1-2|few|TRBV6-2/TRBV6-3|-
TGTGCCAGCAGTGACTGGACAGCCTCCTATGGCTACACCTTC
CASSDWTASYGYTF
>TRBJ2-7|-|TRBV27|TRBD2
TGTGCCAGCAGTTTATATTCAGGGTTGGGAGGGGAGCAGTACTTC
CASSLYSGLGGEQYF
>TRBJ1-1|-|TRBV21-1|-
TGTGCCAGCAGCAAATCCTTTTCCGGGGACACTGAAGCTTTCTTT
CASSKSFSGDTEAFF
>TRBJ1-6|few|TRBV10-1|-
TGCGCCAGCAGTTCCGGGCCCAGCTCACCCCTCCACTTT
CASSSGPSSPLHF